This entry features one T cell receptor (beta chain) sequence. The antigen remains undetermined. This entry comes from a study of T cell responses to AZD1222 COVID-19 vaccine. Study-level points and caveats: The study reported that nearly half of spike-specific TCRs target unmutated variant regions. The study found vaccine-associated CD4 TCRs spanning spike, dominant at 160-218 and 743-854.

TCRdb keeps only in-frame clones here, not all; method: immunoSEQ multiplex PCR. The sample records 75,000 to 100,000 clones, just over 90% being singletons. CDR1 and CDR2 from the germline V gene are MDHEN and SYDVKM. The V gene lost 3 bases and the J gene lost 0 bases, with 17 bases spanning the gap. The length of the CDR3 is 17 residues. The sequencing used peripheral blood, collected on day 0 of AZD1222 vaccination. The clonotype was recovered from an adult in good health. The chain has TRBV28 and TRBJ1-2, with D tentatively TRBD1 (5 bases). The CDR3 loop reads CASSFFAQVLANYGYTF. CDR3 nucleotide sequence: TGTGCCAGCAGTTTCTTTGCACAGGTTCTAGCTAACTATGGCTACACCTTC.